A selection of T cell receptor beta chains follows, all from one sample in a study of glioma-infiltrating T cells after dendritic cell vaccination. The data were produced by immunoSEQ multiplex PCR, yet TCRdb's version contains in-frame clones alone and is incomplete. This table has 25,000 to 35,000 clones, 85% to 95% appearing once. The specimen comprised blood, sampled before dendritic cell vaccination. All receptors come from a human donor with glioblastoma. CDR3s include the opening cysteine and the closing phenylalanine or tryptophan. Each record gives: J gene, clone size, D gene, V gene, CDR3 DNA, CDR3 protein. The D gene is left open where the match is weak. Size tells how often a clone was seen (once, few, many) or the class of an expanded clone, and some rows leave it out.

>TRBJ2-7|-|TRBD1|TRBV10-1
TGCGCCAGCAGTAGGGACAGGGGTTACGAGCAGTACTTC
CASSRDRGYEQYF
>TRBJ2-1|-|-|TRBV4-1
TGCGCCAGCCGAAATAAGGGGGGGCGCAATGAGCAGTTCTTC
CASRNKGGRNEQFF
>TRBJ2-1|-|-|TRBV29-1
TGCAGCGTTGAGGTGCGGGTGGGCTACAATGAGCAGTTCTTC
CSVEVRVGYNEQFF
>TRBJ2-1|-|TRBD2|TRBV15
TGTGCCACCAGGGGAGGAGGCGCGGGGGGCTTGGTTGAGCAGTTCTTC
CATRGGGAGGLVEQFF
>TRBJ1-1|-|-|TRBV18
TGTGCCAGCTCACCCAACCGGGACACTGAAGCTTTCTTT
CASSPNRDTEAFF
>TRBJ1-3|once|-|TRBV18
TGTGCCAGCTCCACGACCGGGAACTCTGGAAACACCATATATTTT
CASSTTGNSGNTIYF
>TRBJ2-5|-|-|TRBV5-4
TGTGCCAGCAGCTTGGATCTACGGCAGGCACGAGAGACCCAGTACTTC
CASSLDLRQARETQYF
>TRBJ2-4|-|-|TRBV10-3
TGTGCCATCAGTGAGCCGACCGACCACTCAAAAGGGGACATTCAGTACTTC
CAISEPTDHSKGDIQYF
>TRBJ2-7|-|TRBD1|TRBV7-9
TGTGCCAGCTCGGACAGGGGTTGGCCCTACGAGCAGTACTTC
CASSDRGWPYEQYF
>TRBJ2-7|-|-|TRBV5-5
TGTGCCAGCAGCCTAGGACTTCCTGGAACTTACGAGCAGTACTTC
CASSLGLPGTYEQYF
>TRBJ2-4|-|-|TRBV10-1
TGCGCCAGCAGTGCTGGAGACCTCAAAAACATTCAGTACTTC
CASSAGDLKNIQYF
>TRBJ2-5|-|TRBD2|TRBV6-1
TGTGCCACCAGACTAGCGGGGGTAGAGACCCAGTACTTC
CATRLAGVETQYF
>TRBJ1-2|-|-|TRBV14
TGTGCCAGCAGCCTCTTCGGGGTTGACTATGGCTACACCTTC
CASSLFGVDYGYTF
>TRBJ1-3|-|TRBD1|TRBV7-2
TGTGCCAGCAGCACGGGGACAGGGCTTGGAAACACCATATATTTT
CASSTGTGLGNTIYF
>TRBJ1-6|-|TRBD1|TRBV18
TGTGCCAGCTCACCCCGTCAGGGGGCGAGTGGTAATTCACCCCTCCACTTT
CASSPRQGASGNSPLHF
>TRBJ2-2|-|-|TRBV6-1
TGTGCCAGCAGTGAATTCCGACTCCACACCGGGGAGCTGTTTTTT
CASSEFRLHTGELFF
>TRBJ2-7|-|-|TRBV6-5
TGTGCCAGCAGTGTTGCCGGGGGATCCTACGAGCAGTACTTC
CASSVAGGSYEQYF
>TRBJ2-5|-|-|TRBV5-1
TGCGCCAGCAGCAACCCCAGGGGCCAAGAGACCCAGTACTTC
CASSNPRGQETQYF
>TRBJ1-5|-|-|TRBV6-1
TGTGCCAGCAGCCTTAACAGGGAGCTTAATCAGCCCCAGCATTTT
CASSLNRELNQPQHF
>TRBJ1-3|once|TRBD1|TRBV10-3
TGTGCCATCAGCGACAGGGGGGACTCTGGAAACACCATATATTTT
CAISDRGDSGNTIYF
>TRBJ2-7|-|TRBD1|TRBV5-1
TGCGCCAGCGGGACAGGGAGCTACGAGCAGTACTTC
CASGTGSYEQYF
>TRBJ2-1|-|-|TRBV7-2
TGTGCCAGCAGCTTAGTAGGTAGGGGGCCCCGGGAGGAGCAGTTCTTC
CASSLVGRGPREEQFF
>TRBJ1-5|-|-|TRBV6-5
TGTGCCAGCAGTACTCTGAGCGGGGCCCAGCATTTT
CASSTLSGAQHF
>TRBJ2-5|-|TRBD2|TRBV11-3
TGTGCCAGCAGCTCCGGGACTACTGGGACCCAGTACTTC
CASSSGTTGTQYF
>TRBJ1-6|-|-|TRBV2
TGTGCCAGCAGTGTTGGGACTAATAATTCACCCCTCCACTTT
CASSVGTNNSPLHF
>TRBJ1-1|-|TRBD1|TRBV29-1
TGCAGCGGCGGTGGACAGGGGGCCACCTATGAAGCTTTCTTT
CSGGGQGATYEAFF
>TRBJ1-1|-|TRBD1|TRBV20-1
TGCAGTGCTACGTGGGACAGGTTGTTCTTT
CSATWDRLFF
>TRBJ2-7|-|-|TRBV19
TGTGCCACGACCGGGGGATCCTACGAGCAGTACTTC
CATTGGSYEQYF
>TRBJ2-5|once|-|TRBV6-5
TGTGCCAGCAGTTACCTCACCGGTCGAGAGACCCAGTACTTC
CASSYLTGRETQYF
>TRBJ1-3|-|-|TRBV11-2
TGTGCCAGCAGCGGTCAGTTGGCCGACTCTGGAAACACCATATATTTT
CASSGQLADSGNTIYF
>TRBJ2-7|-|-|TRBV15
TGTGCCACCAGCAGAGGTCGTGGGGGCAATTACGAGCAGTACTTC
CATSRGRGGNYEQYF
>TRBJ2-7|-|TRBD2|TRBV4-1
TGCGCCAGCAGCCAAGCCCCAGCGGGGGGCTCCTACGAGCAGTACTTC
CASSQAPAGGSYEQYF
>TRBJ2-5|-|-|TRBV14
TGTGCCAGCAGCCGAATACTGACAGCCACACAAGAGACCCAGTACTTC
CASSRILTATQETQYF
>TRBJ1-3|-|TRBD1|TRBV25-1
TGTGCCAGCAGTGAACTCAGATCTAACAGGGGGCAGAGGAACACCATATATTTT
CASSELRSNRGQRNTIYF
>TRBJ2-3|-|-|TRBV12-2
TGTGCAAGTCGCTGGGGACTAGCGGGGGGGCCCCGCACAGATACGCAGTATTTT
CASRWGLAGGPRTDTQYF
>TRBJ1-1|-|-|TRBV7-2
TGTGCCAGCAGCTTAGGAGGGGGTGCCACTGAAGCTTTCTTT
CASSLGGGATEAFF
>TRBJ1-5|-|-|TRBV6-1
TGTGCCAGCAGTAAACAGGTAATTAGCAATCAGCCCCAGCATTTT
CASSKQVISNQPQHF
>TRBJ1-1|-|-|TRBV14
TGTGCCAGGCGGGACACTGAAGCTTTCTTT
CARRDTEAFF
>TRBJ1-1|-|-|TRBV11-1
TGTGCCAGCAGCTTTAGCCCCACGGGAGGAGGGACTGAAGCTTTCTTT
CASSFSPTGGGTEAFF
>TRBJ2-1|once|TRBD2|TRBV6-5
TGTGCCAGCAGTTATTGGTCTAGCGGAAATTACAATGAGCAGTTCTTC
CASSYWSSGNYNEQFF
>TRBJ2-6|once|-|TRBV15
TGTGCCACCAGCAGAGATTCAGGATCTGGGGCCAACGTCCTGACTTTC
CATSRDSGSGANVLTF
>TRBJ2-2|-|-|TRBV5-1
TGCGCCAGCAGCTTGATGGGCTTGGACACCGGGGAGCTGTTTTTT
CASSLMGLDTGELFF
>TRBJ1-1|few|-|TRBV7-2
TGTGCCAGCAGCGTAACCAGGAACACTGAAGCTTTCTTT
CASSVTRNTEAFF
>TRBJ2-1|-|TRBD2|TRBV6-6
TGTGCCAGCAGCCCTTCGGGACTAGCGCACTACAATGAGCAGTTCTTC
CASSPSGLAHYNEQFF
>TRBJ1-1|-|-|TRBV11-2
TGTGCCAGCAGCTTAGGGGACCAGGGGAGGGGATACATGAACACTGAAGCTTTCTTT
CASSLGDQGRGYMNTEAFF
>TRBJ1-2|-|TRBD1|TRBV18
TGTGCCAGCTCACCGGCACAGGGGAGACCCACATATGGCTACACCTTC
CASSPAQGRPTYGYTF
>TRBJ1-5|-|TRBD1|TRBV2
TGTGCCAGCAGTTTGACAGGGCGGAATCAGCCCCAGCATTTT
CASSLTGRNQPQHF
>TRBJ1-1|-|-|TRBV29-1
TGCAGCGTTGCGGGAGATGAAGCTTTCTTT
CSVAGDEAFF
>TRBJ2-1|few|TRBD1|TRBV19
TGTGCCAGTAGTACTTTGGACAGGTTCAATGAGCAGTTCTTC
CASSTLDRFNEQFF
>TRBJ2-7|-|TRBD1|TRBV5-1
TGCGCCAGCAGCTTCGGGACAGGGGGACCCCTCTTCTACGAGCAGTACTTC
CASSFGTGGPLFYEQYF
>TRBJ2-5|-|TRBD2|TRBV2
TGTGCCAGCAGTACGGGGGGGGGAGAGACCCAGTACTTC
CASSTGGGETQYF
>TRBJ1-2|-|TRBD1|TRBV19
TGTGCCAGTAGTTCGACAGGGGTTGGTTACTATGGCTACACCTTC
CASSSTGVGYYGYTF
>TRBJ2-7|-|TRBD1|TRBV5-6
TGTGCCAGCAGCCGATTCCGGGACAGGGTTTTCGAGCAGTACTTC
CASSRFRDRVFEQYF
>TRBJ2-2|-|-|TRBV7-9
TGTGCCAGCATGAGTCGCGACACCGGGGAGCTGTTTTTT
CASMSRDTGELFF
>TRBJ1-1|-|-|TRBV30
TGTGCCTGGATTGGGCCCGGGGTAACTTTCTTT
CAWIGPGVTFF
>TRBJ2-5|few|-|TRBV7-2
TGTGCCAGCAGCTTAGACTACCAAGGGACCCAGTACTTC
CASSLDYQGTQYF
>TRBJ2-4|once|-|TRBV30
TGTGCCTGGAGCCCCGGACAGAGAGTTCAGTACTTC
CAWSPGQRVQYF
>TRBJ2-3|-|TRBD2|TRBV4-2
TGTGCCAGCAGCCCCTGGGCGACTAGCGGAAGCACAGATACGCAGTATTTT
CASSPWATSGSTDTQYF
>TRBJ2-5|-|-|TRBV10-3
TGTGCCATCAGCCCAGGGGCTAAAGAGACCCAGTACTTC
CAISPGAKETQYF
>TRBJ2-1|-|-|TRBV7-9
TGTGCCAGCGAAGTCGGGGGGCAGAATGAGCAGTTCTTC
CASEVGGQNEQFF